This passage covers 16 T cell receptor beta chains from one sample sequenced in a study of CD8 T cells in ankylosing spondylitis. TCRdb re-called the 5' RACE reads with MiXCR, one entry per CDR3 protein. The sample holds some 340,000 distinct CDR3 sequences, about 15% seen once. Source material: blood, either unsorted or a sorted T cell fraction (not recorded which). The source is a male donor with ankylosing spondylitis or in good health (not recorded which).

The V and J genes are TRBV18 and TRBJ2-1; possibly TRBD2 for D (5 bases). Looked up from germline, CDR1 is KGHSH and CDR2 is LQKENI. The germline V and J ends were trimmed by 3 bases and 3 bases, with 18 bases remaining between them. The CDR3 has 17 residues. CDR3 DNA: TGTGCCAGCTCACCCGCGAGGGCCGACACCTACTACAATGAGCAGTTCTTC. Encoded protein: CASSPARADTYYNEQFF.

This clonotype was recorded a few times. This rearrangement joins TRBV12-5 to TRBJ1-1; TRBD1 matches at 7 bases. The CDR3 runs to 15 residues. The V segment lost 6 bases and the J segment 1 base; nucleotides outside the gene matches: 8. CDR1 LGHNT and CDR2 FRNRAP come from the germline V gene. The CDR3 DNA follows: TGTGCTAGTGGCCCCACAGGGGTCCGGAACACTGAAGCTTTCTTT. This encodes CASGPTGVRNTEAFF.

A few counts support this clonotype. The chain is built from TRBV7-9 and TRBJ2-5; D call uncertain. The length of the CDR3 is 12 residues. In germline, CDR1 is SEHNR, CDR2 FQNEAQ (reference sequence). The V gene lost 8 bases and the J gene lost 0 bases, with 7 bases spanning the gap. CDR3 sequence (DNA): TGTGCCAGCGAAAGCAACCAAGAGACCCAGTACTTC. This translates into CASESNQETQYF.

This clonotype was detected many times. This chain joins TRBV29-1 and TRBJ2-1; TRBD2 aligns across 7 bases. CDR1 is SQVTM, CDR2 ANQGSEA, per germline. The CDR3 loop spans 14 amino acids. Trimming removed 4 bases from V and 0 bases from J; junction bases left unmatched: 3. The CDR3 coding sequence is TGCAGCGTTGCCGGGGGGAGCTCCTACAATGAGCAGTTCTTC. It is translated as CSVAGGSSYNEQFF.

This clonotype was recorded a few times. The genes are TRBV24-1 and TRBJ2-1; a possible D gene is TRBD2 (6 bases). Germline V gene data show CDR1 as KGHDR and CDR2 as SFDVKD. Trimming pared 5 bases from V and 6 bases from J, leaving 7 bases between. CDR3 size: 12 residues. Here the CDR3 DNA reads TGTGCCACCAGTGGGGGAGGCAATGAGCAGTTCTTC. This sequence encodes CATSGGGNEQFF.

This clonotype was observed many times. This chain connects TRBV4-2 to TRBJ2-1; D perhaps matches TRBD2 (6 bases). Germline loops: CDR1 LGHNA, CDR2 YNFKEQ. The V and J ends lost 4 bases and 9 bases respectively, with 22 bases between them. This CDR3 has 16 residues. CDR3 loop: CASSRDSGGGKVEQFF. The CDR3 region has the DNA TGTGCCAGCAGCCGGGACTCAGGCGGAGGAAAAGTTGAGCAGTTCTTC.

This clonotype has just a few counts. The CDR3 loop is CASTPGGIGEQYF. DNA for the CDR3: TGCGCCAGCACCCCGGGAGGGATCGGAGAGCAGTACTTC. This sequence joins TRBV5-1 and TRBJ2-7; TRBD2 matches at 8 bases. CDR1 is SGHRS, CDR2 YFSETQ, per germline. The CDR3 is 13 amino acids. Trimming took 6 bases from V and 7 from J; bases not matched to a gene: 9.

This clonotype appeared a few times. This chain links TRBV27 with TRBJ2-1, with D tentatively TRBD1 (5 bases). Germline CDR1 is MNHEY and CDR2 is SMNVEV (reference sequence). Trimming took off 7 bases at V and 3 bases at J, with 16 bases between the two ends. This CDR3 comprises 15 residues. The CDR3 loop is CASTWGGAGYNEQFF. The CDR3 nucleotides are TGTGCCAGCACTTGGGGCGGCGCCGGCTACAATGAGCAGTTCTTC.

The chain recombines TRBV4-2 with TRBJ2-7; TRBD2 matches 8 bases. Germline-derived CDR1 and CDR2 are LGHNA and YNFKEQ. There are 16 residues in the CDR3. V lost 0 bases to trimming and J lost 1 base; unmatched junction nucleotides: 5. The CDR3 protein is CASSQDPGGASYEQYF. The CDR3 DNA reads TGTGCCAGCAGCCAAGATCCGGGGGGGGCATCCTACGAGCAGTACTTC.

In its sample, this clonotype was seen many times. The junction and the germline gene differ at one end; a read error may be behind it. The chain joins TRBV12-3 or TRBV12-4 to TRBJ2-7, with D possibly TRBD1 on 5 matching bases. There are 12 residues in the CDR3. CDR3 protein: CASSLGAGEQYF. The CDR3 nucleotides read TGCGCCAGCAGCTTAGGAGCAGGGGAGCAGTACTTC.

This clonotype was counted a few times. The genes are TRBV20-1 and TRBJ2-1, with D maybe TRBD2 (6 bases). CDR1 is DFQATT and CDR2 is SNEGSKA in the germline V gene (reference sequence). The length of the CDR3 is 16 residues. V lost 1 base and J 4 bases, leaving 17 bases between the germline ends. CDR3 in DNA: TGCAGTGCTAGAGGGGGGGAGACAGCTACATACAATGAGCAGTTCTTC. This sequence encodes CSARGGETATYNEQFF.

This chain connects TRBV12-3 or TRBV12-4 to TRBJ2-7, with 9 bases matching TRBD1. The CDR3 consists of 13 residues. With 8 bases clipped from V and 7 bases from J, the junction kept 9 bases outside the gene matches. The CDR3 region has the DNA TGTGCCAGCCGCATACAGGGGGCGCAGGAGCAGTACTTC. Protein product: CASRIQGAQEQYF.

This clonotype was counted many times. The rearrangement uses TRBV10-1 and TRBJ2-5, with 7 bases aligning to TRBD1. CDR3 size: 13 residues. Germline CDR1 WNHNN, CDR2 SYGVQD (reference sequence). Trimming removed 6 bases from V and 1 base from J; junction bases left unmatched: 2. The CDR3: CASSRDSQETQYF. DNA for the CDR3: TGCGCCAGCAGCCGGGACAGCCAAGAGACCCAGTACTTC.

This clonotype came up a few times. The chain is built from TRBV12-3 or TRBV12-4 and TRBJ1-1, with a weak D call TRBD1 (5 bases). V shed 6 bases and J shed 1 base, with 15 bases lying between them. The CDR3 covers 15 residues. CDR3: CASRYQGAGNTEAFF. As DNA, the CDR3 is TGTGCCAGCAGATACCAGGGTGCGGGGAACACTGAAGCTTTCTTT.

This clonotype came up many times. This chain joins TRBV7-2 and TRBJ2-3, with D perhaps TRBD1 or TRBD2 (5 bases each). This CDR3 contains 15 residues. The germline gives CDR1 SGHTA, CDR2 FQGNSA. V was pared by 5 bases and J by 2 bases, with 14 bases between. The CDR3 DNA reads TGTGCCAGCAGCCACGAGACCGGGGCCACAGATACGCAGTATTTT. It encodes CASSHETGATDTQYF.

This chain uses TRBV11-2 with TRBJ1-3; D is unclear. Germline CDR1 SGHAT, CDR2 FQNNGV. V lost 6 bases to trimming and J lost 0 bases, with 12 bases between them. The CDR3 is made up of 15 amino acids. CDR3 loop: CASSSEPSSGNTIYF. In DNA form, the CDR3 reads TGTGCCAGCAGTTCAGAACCCAGCTCTGGAAACACCATATATTTT.